Below, 32 T cell receptor beta chains from the same sample are listed, as sequenced in a study of shared clonotypes between healthy human individuals. The method was immunoSEQ multiplex PCR; TCRdb's version includes in-frame clones alone and lacks a portion of them. The table shows 600,000 to 800,000 clones, with 55% to 80% occurring only once. The sample was memory CD4+ T cells sorted from blood. Subset indicated: CD45RA-negative fraction. The receptors come from a woman aged 25 to 45 in good health.

As for this clone: Compared with germline, one end of the junction differs, possibly owing to a read error. The chain joins TRBV18 to TRBJ2-3; 7 bases match TRBD2. There are 16 residues in the CDR3. The germline gives CDR1 KGHSH, CDR2 LQKENI. CDR3 in DNA: TGTGCCAGCTCATCACCCTACGCGGGAGTGTTACTCTCGCAGTATTTT. Its protein is CASSSPYAGVLLSQYF.

The genes are TRBV30 and TRBJ2-1; D possibly corresponds to TRBD2 (6 bases). The V gene's germline CDR1 is GTSNPN and CDR2 SVGIG (reference sequence). The CDR3 contains 15 residues. V shed 5 bases and J shed 0 bases, with 14 bases lying between them. Written as DNA, the CDR3 is TGTGCCTGGGTGGGAGGTTCTAGCTCCTACAATGAGCAGTTCTTC. This encodes CAWVGGSSSYNEQFF.

This clone was found a few times. The sample carries other DNA sequences with the same CDR3. The gene calls are TRBV4-2 and TRBJ1-1; D gene unclear. Germline assignment: CDR1 LGHNA and CDR2 YNFKEQ. With 0 bases removed from V and 1 base from J, the gap between germline ends came to 6 bases. This CDR3 is 14 amino acids long. The CDR3 nucleotides read TGTGCCAGCAGCCAAGATCTGAAGAACACTGAAGCTTTCTTT. Its protein is CASSQDLKNTEAFF.

This clone was seen a handful of times. This chain joins TRBV6-6 and TRBJ1-2; D is ambiguous. Germline CDR1 and CDR2: MNHNY and SVGAGI (reference sequence). The CDR3 contains 12 residues. V dropped 5 bases and J dropped 4 bases, with 8 bases sitting between them. The CDR3, as DNA: TGTGCCAGCAGTCCGGACGGCTATGGCTACACCTTC. This translates into CASSPDGYGYTF.

V usage is TRBV7-2 and J usage is TRBJ1-4, with 12 positions matching TRBD1. The trim removed 5 bases at V and 11 bases at J, leaving 6 bases unmatched. The CDR3 consists of 14 residues. Germline CDR1 reads SGHTA; CDR2 reads FQGNSA. CDR3 DNA: TGTGCCAGCAGCCAGGGGACAGGGGGCGCGAAACTGTTTTTT. The encoded protein is CASSQGTGGAKLFF.

The CDR3 sequence: CASSDGQVKETQYF. CDR3 DNA: TGTGCCAGCAGTGATGGACAGGTCAAAGAGACCCAGTACTTC. The chain couples TRBV6-5 to TRBJ2-5; 7 bases fit TRBD1. V dropped 5 bases and J dropped 3; count of bases not matched to a gene: 6. CDR3 length: 14 residues. CDR1 and CDR2 (germline): MNHEY, SVGAGI.

The chain is built from TRBV28 and TRBJ1-4; D is ambiguous. V lost 2 bases, J lost 7 bases, and 14 bases lay in between. This CDR3 region has 15 residues. Germline loops: CDR1 MDHEN, CDR2 SYDVKM. Written as DNA, the CDR3 is TGTGCCAGCAGTTTACATCAGCACGGGAGTGAAAAACTGTTTTTT. This translates into CASSLHQHGSEKLFF.

This clone was picked up a small number of times. V is TRBV5-1 and J is TRBJ2-2; D remains unclear. The CDR3 consists of 16 residues. Between the trimmed V and J ends, which lost 3 bases and 0 bases, there was a span of 12 bases. CDR1 is SGHRS and CDR2 is YFSETQ in the germline V gene. The CDR3 here is CASSYRAITNTGELFF. For the CDR3, the DNA is TGCGCCAGCAGCTACAGAGCAATTACGAACACCGGGGAGCTGTTTTTT.

This chain joins TRBV2 and TRBJ1-1; D perhaps matches TRBD1 (6 bases). The germline CDR1 and CDR2 sequences are SNHLY and FYNNEI. Trimming removed 8 bases at V and 1 base at J, with 14 bases between. This CDR3 has 14 amino acids. The CDR3 region is CASASEGQNTEAFF. CDR3 bases: TGTGCCAGCGCGTCTGAGGGACAGAACACTGAAGCTTTCTTT.

The gene calls are TRBV2 and TRBJ1-5, with D unresolved. The germline CDR1 and CDR2 sequences are SNHLY and FYNNEI. This CDR3 is 15 amino acids long. Trimming took off 6 bases at V and 1 base at J, with 13 bases between the two ends. The CDR3: CASRGSVRSNQPQHF. The CDR3 DNA reads TGTGCCAGCAGGGGAAGTGTCCGCAGCAATCAGCCCCAGCATTTT.

V and J are TRBV19 and TRBJ1-5; 7 nucleotides match TRBD1. Germline assignment: CDR1 LNHDA and CDR2 SQIVND (reference sequence). The CDR3 length is 15 residues. The J segment lost 4 bases and the V segment lost 7 bases, leaving 10 bases of the junction unmatched. CDR3 residues: CASKVTGNENQPQHF. Here the CDR3 DNA reads TGTGCCAGTAAAGTGACAGGGAATGAGAATCAGCCCCAGCATTTT.

The chain recombines TRBV6-5 with TRBJ1-3; 7 bases agree with TRBD1. CDR1 is MNHEY, CDR2 SVGAGI, per germline. With 7 bases clipped from V and 2 bases from J, the junction kept 5 bases outside the gene matches. This CDR3 has 14 amino acids. For the CDR3, the DNA is TGTGCCAGCACCTTAGGGGGCCCTGGAAACACCATATATTTT. It yields the protein CASTLGGPGNTIYF.

V is TRBV5-4 and J is TRBJ2-1; 12 bases match TRBD2. Trimming removed 3 bases from V and 7 bases from J; junction bases left unmatched: 5. The CDR3 loop spans 15 amino acids. The germline V gene encodes CDR1 SGHNT and CDR2 YYREEE (reference sequence). In DNA, the CDR3 is TGTGCCAGCAGCTCCGGACTAGCGGGATATAATGAGCAGTTCTTC. Its protein is CASSSGLAGYNEQFF.

The rearrangement links TRBV28 to TRBJ2-4; D unclear. The CDR3 is 14 residues long. With 4 bases removed from V and 0 bases from J, the gap between germline ends came to 7 bases. The germline V gene encodes CDR1 MDHEN and CDR2 SYDVKM. The CDR3 is CASSYPGAKNIQYF. The CDR3, as DNA: TGTGCCAGCAGTTATCCGGGAGCCAAAAACATTCAGTACTTC.

This clone turned up a few times. The chain has TRBV11-2 and TRBJ2-3; D possibly matches TRBD1 or TRBD2 (5 bases each). V gave up 5 bases and J gave up 3 bases, with 24 bases separating them. This CDR3 region has 18 residues. From germline, CDR1 is SGHAT and CDR2 FQNNGV. Written as DNA, the CDR3 is TGTGCCAGCAGCCTACCTAGGGGCGGGCAGTTTAGTACAGATACGCAGTATTTT. Amino acids: CASSLPRGGQFSTDTQYF.

Concerning this clone itself: The sample has other DNA sequences that encode this CDR3 too. The chain is built from TRBV28 and TRBJ1-2; D is ambiguous. The CDR3 contains 13 residues. V lost 2 bases to trimming and J lost 2 bases, with 6 bases between them. Per germline, CDR1 MDHEN and CDR2 SYDVKM. The CDR3 protein is CASSLTANYGYTF. The CDR3 DNA reads as TGTGCCAGCAGTTTAACGGCCAACTATGGCTACACCTTC.

CDR3 sequence (DNA): TGTGCCAGCAGCTTACCCCCGGACAGCTCCTACGAGCAGTACTTC. This gives the protein CASSLPPDSSYEQYF. The chain joins TRBV7-2 to TRBJ2-7; D possibly corresponds to TRBD1 (6 bases). Germline V lookup: CDR1 SGHTA, CDR2 FQGNSA. This CDR3 spans 15 amino acids. V lost 2 bases and J 0 bases, leaving 11 bases between the germline ends. Combining the CDR3 with reference TRBV7-2 and TRBJ2-7 gives the whole variable domain GAGVSQSPSNKVTEKGKDVELRCDPISGHTALYWYRQSLGQGLEFLIYFQGNSAPDKSGLPSDRFSAERTGGSVSTLTIQRTQQEDSAVYLCASSLPPDSSYEQYFGPGTRLTVT.

The V call is TRBV30, the J call TRBJ1-5, with D unresolved. This CDR3 contains 15 residues. Trimming left V 0 bases short and J 0 bases short, with 9 bases between. Per germline, CDR1 GTSNPN and CDR2 SVGIG (reference sequence). The CDR3 DNA sequence: TGTGCCTGGAGTGTAGTTGGGTTTAGCAATCAGCCCCAGCATTTT. Protein sequence: CAWSVVGFSNQPQHF.

This chain joins TRBV7-3 and TRBJ2-1; no firm D call. The germline V gene encodes CDR1 SGHTA and CDR2 FQGTGA. The CDR3 is 15 residues long. V dropped 2 bases and J dropped 3 bases, with 11 bases sitting between them. CDR3 nucleotides: TGTGCCAGCAGCTTAGGGGTCGGAAACTACAATGAGCAGTTCTTC. It specifies CASSLGVGNYNEQFF.

This chain links TRBV27 with TRBJ2-7; a weak D match, TRBD1 (5 bases). CDR1 is MNHEY, CDR2 SMNVEV, per germline (reference sequence). This CDR3 has 15 residues. V lost 2 bases, J lost 2 bases, and 13 bases lay in between. CDR3 in amino acids: CASSLPGIKPYEQYF. The CDR3 coding sequence is TGTGCCAGCAGTTTACCAGGGATAAAACCCTACGAGCAGTACTTC.

The chain couples TRBV5-1 to TRBJ2-7; 10 bases align to TRBD2. From germline, CDR1 is SGHRS and CDR2 YFSETQ. CDR3 length: 19 amino acids. The V gene end was trimmed by 4 bases and the J gene end by 0 bases; junction bases not matched to a gene: 16. This CDR3 is CASSLNNGTSAYHSYEQYF. In DNA, the CDR3 is TGCGCCAGCAGCCTAAATAACGGGACTAGCGCCTATCACTCCTACGAGCAGTACTTC.

The chain recombines TRBV11-2 with TRBJ1-3; D is undetermined. The ends were cut back, 1 base at V and 8 bases at J, with 6 bases in the middle. The V gene's germline CDR1 is SGHAT and CDR2 FQNNGV. The CDR3 totals 12 residues. CDR3 coding DNA: TGTGCCAGCAGCTTAGGGTTCGACACCATATATTTT. Translation gives CASSLGFDTIYF.

This chain joins TRBV5-3 and TRBJ2-1, with 7 positions matching TRBD2. TRBV5-3 is noted as an ORF with a role that remains uncertain. The junction had 16 bases not matched to a gene; V was cut back by 4 bases and J by 3 bases. CDR3 length equals 18 residues. Written as DNA, the CDR3 is TGTGCCAGAAGCCACGACGGGAGGCCACAAACGCTCTACAATGAGCAGTTCTTC. Its translation is CARSHDGRPQTLYNEQFF.

The rearrangement uses TRBV18 and TRBJ1-1, with 7 bases identical to TRBD1. The germline V gene has CDR1 KGHSH and CDR2 LQKENI. This CDR3 contains 16 residues. J gave up 1 base and V 4 bases, and 9 bases lay outside the gene matches. The CDR3 sequence is CASSLGTAKSNTEAFF. The DNA of the CDR3 is TGTGCCAGCTCACTAGGGACAGCGAAGTCGAACACTGAAGCTTTCTTT.

V is TRBV28 and J is TRBJ2-7, with TRBD2 matching 7 bases. The CDR3 runs to 16 residues. The germline CDR1 and CDR2 sequences are MDHEN and SYDVKM. V gave up 6 bases and J gave up 2 bases; unmatched junction bases: 13. The CDR3 region has the DNA TGTGCCAGCAGCCACAACCTGGGGGAGGGCCCCTACGAGCAGTACTTC. Residues: CASSHNLGEGPYEQYF.

The chain uses TRBV11-2 and TRBJ2-6; no clear D gene. The V gene's germline CDR1 is SGHAT and CDR2 FQNNGV. The CDR3 consists of 14 residues. Trimming pared 5 bases from V and 0 bases from J, leaving 5 bases between. CDR3 sequence reads: CASSAHSGANVLTF. CDR3 in DNA: TGTGCCAGCAGCGCCCACTCTGGGGCCAACGTCCTGACTTTC.

This chain links TRBV5-1 with TRBJ2-7; D gene uncertain. Trimming shortened V by 4 bases and J by 3 bases, and 14 bases separated the two germline ends. The CDR3 extends over 14 amino acids. In germline, CDR1 is SGHRS, CDR2 YFSETQ. CDR3 sequence reads: CASSPLGANYEQYF. As DNA, the CDR3 is TGCGCCAGCAGCCCCCTGGGCGCAAACTACGAGCAGTACTTC.

The rearrangement links TRBV7-2 to TRBJ1-5; 8 bases are a match to TRBD1. The CDR3 sequence is 14 residues long. Germline V gene data show CDR1 as SGHTA and CDR2 as FQGNSA. With V trimmed by 5 bases and J by 7 bases, 7 bases remained unmatched. The CDR3 region is CASSTHRGFQPQHF. In DNA, the CDR3 is TGTGCCAGCAGCACGCACAGGGGGTTCCAGCCCCAGCATTTT.

The chain carries TRBV4-2 and TRBJ2-2; D gene ambiguous. Germline values: CDR1 LGHNA, CDR2 YNFKEQ. The CDR3 covers 16 residues. V was pared by 0 bases and J by 0 bases, with 8 bases between. The chain's CDR3 is CASSQEWAANTGELFF. CDR3 DNA: TGTGCCAGCAGCCAAGAATGGGCGGCGAACACCGGGGAGCTGTTTTTT.

This clone was detected only once. The chain uses TRBV28 and TRBJ1-2, with D unclear. V gave up 5 bases and J gave up 1 base, with 17 bases separating them. This CDR3 has 16 residues. Germline values: CDR1 MDHEN, CDR2 SYDVKM. CDR3 sequence reads: CASSPGSLGGNYGYTF. The CDR3 DNA is TGTGCCAGCAGTCCGGGGTCCCTCGGCGGTAACTATGGCTACACCTTC.

The V and J genes are TRBV4-1 and TRBJ2-7; the D is unclear. The CDR3 consists of 15 residues. Trimming pared 2 bases from V and 2 bases from J, leaving 13 bases between. Germline-derived CDR1 and CDR2 are MGHRA and YSYEKL. The CDR3 is CASSQPISGAYEQYF. The DNA for the CDR3 is TGCGCCAGCAGCCAACCAATCAGTGGAGCCTACGAGCAGTACTTC.

This chain links TRBV4-1 with TRBJ2-2; 8 positions agree with TRBD1. Germline CDR1 reads MGHRA; CDR2 reads YSYEKL. CDR3 size: 18 residues. The V and J ends lost 0 bases and 4 bases, in that order; junction bases with no gene match: 10. The CDR3 sequence is CASSQDRNRGIPTGELFF. The DNA for the CDR3 is TGCGCCAGCAGCCAAGATCGGAACAGGGGGATCCCCACCGGGGAGCTGTTTTTT.